This entry concerns a single TCR beta chain. Its antigen is unidentified. Some clones are missing from TCRdb's copy, which holds only in-frame ones; the method was immunoSEQ multiplex PCR. Of 34,000 or so clones detected, around 91% appear once; the ten largest clones hold roughly an eighth. The data derive from a study of regulatory and conventional T cells in RAG deficiency. Points from the study as a whole: In Omenn syndrome, Treg and Tconv repertoires overlapped >75%. RAG-deficient patients showed markedly lower Shannon entropy and higher Simpson indices than control T-cell subsets.

Trimming removed 6 bases at V and 3 bases at J, with 12 bases between. There are 13 residues in the CDR3. Germline-derived CDR1 and CDR2 are SQVTM and ANQGSEA. These data also featured in a second study, about regulatory T cells. From that second work: Primers: 52 TRBV forward and 13 TRBJ reverse.

Sequenced input: CD8+ T cells sorted from blood. The chain carries TRBV29-1 and TRBJ2-1; no clear D. The TCR sequence derives from a human donor in good health. CDR3 residues: CSVVTDDYNEQFF. CDR3 sequence (DNA): TGCAGCGTAGTCACGGATGACTACAATGAGCAGTTCTTC.